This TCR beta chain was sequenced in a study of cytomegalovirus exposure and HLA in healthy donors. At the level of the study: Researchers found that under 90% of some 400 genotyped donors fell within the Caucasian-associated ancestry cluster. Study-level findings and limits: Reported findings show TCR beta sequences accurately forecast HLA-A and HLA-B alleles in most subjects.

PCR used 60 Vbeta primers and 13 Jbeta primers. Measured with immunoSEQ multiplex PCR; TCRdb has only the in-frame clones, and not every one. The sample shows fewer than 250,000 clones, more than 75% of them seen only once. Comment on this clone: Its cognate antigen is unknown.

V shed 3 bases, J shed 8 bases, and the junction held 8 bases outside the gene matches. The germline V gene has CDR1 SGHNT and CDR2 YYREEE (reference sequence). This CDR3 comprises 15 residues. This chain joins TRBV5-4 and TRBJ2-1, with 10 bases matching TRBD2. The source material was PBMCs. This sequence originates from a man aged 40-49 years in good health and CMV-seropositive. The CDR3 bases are TGTGCCAGCAGCTGGGGACTAGCGCGACATGATGAGCAGTTCTTC. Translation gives CASSWGLARHDEQFF.